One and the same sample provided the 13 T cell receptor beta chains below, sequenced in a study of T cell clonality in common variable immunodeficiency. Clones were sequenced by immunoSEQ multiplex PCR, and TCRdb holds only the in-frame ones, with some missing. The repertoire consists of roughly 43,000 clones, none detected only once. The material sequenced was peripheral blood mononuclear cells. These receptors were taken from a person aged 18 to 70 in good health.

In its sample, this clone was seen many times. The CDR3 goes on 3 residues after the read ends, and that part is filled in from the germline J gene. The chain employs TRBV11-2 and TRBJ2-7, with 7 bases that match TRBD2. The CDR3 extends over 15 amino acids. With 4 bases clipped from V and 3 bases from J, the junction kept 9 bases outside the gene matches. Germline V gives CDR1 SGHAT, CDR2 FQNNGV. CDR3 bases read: TGTGCCAGCAGCTACCCCACGGGGGAGGGCTACGAG. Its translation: CASSYPTGEGYE. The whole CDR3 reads CASSYPTGEGYEQYF. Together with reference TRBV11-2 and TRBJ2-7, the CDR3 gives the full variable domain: EAGVAQSPRYKIIEKRQSVAFWCNPISGHATLYWYQQILGQGPKLLIQFQNNGVVDDSQLPKDRFSAERLKGVDSTLKIQPAKLEDSAVYLCASSYPTGEGYEQYFGPGTRLTVT.

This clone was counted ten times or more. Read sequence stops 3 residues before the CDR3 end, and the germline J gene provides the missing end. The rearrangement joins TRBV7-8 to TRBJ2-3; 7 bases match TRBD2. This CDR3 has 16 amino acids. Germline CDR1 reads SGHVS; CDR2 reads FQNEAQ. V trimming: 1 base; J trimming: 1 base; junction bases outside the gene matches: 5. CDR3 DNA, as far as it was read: TGTGCCAGCAGCTTAGTGCGTAGCGGGCGCACAGATACG. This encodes CASSLVRSGRTDT. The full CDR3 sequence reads CASSLVRSGRTDTQYF.

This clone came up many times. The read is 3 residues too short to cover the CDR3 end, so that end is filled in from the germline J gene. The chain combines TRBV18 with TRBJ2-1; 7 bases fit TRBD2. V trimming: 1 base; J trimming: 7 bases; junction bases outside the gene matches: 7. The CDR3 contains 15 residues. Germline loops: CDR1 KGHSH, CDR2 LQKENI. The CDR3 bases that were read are TGTGCCAGCTCACCACGGATCCTAGCGGAGAATGAG. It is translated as CASSPRILAENE. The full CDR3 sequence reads CASSPRILAENEQFF.

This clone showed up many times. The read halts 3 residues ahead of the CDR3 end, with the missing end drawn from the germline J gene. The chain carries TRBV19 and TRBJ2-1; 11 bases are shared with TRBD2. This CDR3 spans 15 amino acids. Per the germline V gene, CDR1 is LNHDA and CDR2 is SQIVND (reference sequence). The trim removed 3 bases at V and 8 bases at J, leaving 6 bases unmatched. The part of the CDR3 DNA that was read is TGTGCCAGTAGTATGGAGACTAGCGGGGCCTATGAG. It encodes CASSMETSGAYE. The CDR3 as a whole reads CASSMETSGAYEQFF.

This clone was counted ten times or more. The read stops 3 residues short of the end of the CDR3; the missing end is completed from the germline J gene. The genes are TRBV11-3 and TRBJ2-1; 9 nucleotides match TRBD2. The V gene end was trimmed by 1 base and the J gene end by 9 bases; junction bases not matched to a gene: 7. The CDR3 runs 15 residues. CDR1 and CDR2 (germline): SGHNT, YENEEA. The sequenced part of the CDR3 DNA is TGTGCCAGCAGCTTAGCTGGCGGGGGGGCCCTTGAG. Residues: CASSLAGGGALE. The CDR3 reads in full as CASSLAGGGALEQFF.

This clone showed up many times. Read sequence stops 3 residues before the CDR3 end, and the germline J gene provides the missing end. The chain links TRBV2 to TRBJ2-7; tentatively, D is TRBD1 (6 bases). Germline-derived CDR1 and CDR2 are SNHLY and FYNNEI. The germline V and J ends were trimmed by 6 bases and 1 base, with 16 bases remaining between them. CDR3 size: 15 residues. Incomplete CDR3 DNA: TGTGCCAGCAGGGAAACAGGGAGTACATCCTACGAG. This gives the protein CASRETGSTSYE. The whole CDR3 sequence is CASRETGSTSYEQYF. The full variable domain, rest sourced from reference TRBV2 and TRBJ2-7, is EPEVTQTPSHQVTQMGQEVILRCVPISNHLYFYWYRQILGQKVEFLVSFYNNEISEKSEIFDDQFSVERPDGSNFTLKIRSTKLEDSAMYFCASRETGSTSYEQYFGPGTRLTVT.

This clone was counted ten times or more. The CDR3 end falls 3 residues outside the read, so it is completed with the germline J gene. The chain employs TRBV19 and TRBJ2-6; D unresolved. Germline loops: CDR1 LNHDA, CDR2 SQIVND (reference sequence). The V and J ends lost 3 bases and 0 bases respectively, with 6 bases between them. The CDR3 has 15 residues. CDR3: CASSIVHSGANVLTF. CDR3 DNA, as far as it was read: TGTGCCAGTAGTATCGTACACTCTGGGGCCAACGTC.

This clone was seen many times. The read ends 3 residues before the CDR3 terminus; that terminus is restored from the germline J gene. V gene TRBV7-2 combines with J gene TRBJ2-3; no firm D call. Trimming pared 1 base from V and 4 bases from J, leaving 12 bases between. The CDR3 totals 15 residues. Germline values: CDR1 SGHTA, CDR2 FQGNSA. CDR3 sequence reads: CASSLGVARADTQYF. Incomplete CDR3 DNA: TGTGCCAGCAGCTTAGGCGTGGCTCGGGCAGATACG.

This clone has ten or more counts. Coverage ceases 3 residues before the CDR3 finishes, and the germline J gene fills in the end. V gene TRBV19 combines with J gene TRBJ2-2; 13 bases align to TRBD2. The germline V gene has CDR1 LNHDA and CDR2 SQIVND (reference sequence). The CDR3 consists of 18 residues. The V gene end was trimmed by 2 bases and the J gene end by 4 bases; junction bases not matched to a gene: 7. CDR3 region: CASSIRTSGRAPTGELFF. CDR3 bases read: TGTGCCAGTAGTATACGAACTAGCGGGAGGGCCCCCACCGGGGAG.

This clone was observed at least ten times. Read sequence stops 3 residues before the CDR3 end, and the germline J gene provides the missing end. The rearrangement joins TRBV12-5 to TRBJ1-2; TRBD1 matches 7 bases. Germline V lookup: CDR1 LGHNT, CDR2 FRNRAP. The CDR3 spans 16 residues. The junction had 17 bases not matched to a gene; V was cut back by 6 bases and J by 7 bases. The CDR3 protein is CASGPKGWRGLSGYTF. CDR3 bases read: TGTGCTAGTGGCCCTAAAGGATGGAGGGGGCTCAGTGGC.

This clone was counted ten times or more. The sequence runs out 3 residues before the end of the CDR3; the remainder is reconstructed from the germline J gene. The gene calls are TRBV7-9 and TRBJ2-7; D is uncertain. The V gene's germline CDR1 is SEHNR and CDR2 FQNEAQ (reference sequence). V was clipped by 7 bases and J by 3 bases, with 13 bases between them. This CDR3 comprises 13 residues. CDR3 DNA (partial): TGTGCCAGCAACGACTTTAGCAGCTACGAG. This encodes CASNDFSSYE. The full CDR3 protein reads CASNDFSSYEQYF.

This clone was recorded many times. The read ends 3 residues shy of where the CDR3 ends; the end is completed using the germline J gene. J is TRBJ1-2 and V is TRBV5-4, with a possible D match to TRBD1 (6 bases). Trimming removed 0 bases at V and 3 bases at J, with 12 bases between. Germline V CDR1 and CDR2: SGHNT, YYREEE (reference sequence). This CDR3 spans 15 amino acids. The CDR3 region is CASSLVQGGDYGYTF. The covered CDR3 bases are TGTGCCAGCAGCTTGGTACAGGGTGGTGACTATGGC.

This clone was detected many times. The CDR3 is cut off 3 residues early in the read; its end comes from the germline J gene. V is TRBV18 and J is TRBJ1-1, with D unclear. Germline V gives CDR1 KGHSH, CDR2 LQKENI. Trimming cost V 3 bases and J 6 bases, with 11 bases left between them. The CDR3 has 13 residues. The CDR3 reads CASSPRLLSEAFF. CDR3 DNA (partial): TGTGCCAGCTCACCGAGGCTGCTCTCTGAA. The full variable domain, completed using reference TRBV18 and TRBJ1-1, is NAGVMQNPRHLVRRRGQEARLRCSPMKGHSHVYWYRQLPEEGLKFMVYLQKENIIDESGMPKERFSAEFPKEGPSILRIQQVVRGDSAAYFCASSPRLLSEAFFGQGTRLTVV.